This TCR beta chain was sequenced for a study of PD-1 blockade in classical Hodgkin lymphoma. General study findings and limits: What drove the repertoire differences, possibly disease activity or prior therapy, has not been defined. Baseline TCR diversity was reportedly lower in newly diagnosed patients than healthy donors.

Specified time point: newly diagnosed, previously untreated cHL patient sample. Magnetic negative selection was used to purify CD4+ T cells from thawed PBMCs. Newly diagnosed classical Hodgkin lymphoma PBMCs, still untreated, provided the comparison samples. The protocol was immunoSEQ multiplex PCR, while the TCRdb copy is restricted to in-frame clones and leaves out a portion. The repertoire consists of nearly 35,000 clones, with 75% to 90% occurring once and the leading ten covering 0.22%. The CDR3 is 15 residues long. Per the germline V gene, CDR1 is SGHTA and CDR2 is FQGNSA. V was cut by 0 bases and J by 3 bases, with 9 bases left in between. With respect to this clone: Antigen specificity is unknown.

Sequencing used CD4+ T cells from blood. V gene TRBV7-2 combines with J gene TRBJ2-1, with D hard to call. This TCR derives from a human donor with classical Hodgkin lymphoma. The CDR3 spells CASSLAGHYYNEQFF. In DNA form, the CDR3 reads TGTGCCAGCAGCTTAGCAGGGCATTACTACAATGAGCAGTTCTTC.